This TCR beta chain was obtained from a study of T-cell memory formation after mild COVID-19. In the study overall: In these data, TCR clusters were largely donor specific.

About this clonotype itself: As yet, its antigen is unknown.

Whole-study findings and limits: The pre-infection memory compartment contained some responding clones, suggesting cross-reactive memory joined. CD4+ contracting clones lay mainly in CM and EM, CD8+ ones in EMRA.

TCRdb independently ran MiXCR on the 5' RACE reads; one entry per CDR3 protein. The sample lists hundreds of thousands of distinct CDR3 sequences, 28% occurring once. Germline CDR1 reads SGHRS; CDR2 reads YFSETQ. This CDR3 region has 15 residues. Trimming shortened V by 5 bases and J by 1 base, and 15 bases separated the two germline ends. The origin of this receptor is an adult woman who had mild COVID-19 (a few samples of this study predate the infection). Cell type and time point are not known. This chain connects TRBV5-1 to TRBJ1-1; D possibly corresponds to TRBD1 (6 bases). Source material: PBMCs or a T cell subset sorted from them (not recorded which). CDR3 DNA sequence: TGCGCCAGCAGTGGGGGACTCAGGGGGAACACTGAAGCTTTCTTT. Its protein is CASSGGLRGNTEAFF.